Listed below are T cell receptor beta chains from one sample, sequenced in a study of T-cell reconstitution after alpha-beta-depleted transplantation in children. TCRdb passed the PCR reads through MiXCR, listing each CDR3 protein once. In the table there are about 250,000 distinct CDR3 sequences, roughly 25% of which are singletons. This material consisted of PBMCs, mostly from graft donor cells, taken 360 days after TCRalphabeta/CD19-depleted stem cell transplant. These receptors were obtained from a female patient aged 2-9 years who had a stem cell transplant for congenital amegakaryocytic thrombocytopenia, so the T cells may come from the graft donor. CDR3s include the opening cysteine and the closing phenylalanine or tryptophan.

J	V	CDR3
TRBJ1-1	TRBV6-5	CASSYTQGGVRSTEAFF
TRBJ2-2	TRBV5-1	CASSIGGANVGELFF
TRBJ1-2	TRBV11-2	CASSLAGGFRDTF
TRBJ1-2	TRBV3-1	CASSRNRVYYGYTF
TRBJ1-2	TRBV4-3	CASSQQDRRSGYTF
TRBJ2-7	TRBV28	CASSGTGTATYEQYF
TRBJ2-3	TRBV9	CASSVDRNPDTQYF
TRBJ2-3	TRBV24-1	CATSDFTDTQYF
TRBJ1-2	TRBV5-6	CASSFITGGHYGYTF
TRBJ2-5	TRBV10-3	CAISASGSIGETQYF
TRBJ1-1	TRBV20-1	CSARILNRNEAFF
TRBJ2-3	TRBV7-2	CASSLARGGAVITDTQYF
TRBJ1-5	TRBV6-6	CASSYSGTQHF
TRBJ2-1	TRBV7-3	CASSLTVRGPYNEQFF
TRBJ1-5	TRBV5-1	CASSPAGSNQPQHF
TRBJ1-5	TRBV20-1	CSATGQGAGSPFLQPQHF
TRBJ2-3	TRBV7-9	CASSITGPAPPRQTQYF
TRBJ1-5	TRBV2	CASSDPRAGDNQPQHF
TRBJ2-1	TRBV20-1	CSAKGLLNEQFF
TRBJ1-5	TRBV4-1	CASSPRDNLGHQPQHF
TRBJ2-5	TRBV5-1	CASSSVYGTDQETQYF
TRBJ1-1	TRBV6-1	CASSEAGGSPKAFF
TRBJ2-1	TRBV7-9	CASSLGTHNEQFF
TRBJ2-7	TRBV29-1	CSVEVGGNDEQYF